A selection of T cell receptor beta chains follows, all from one sample in a study of T cells in Graves' hyperthyroidism and ophthalmopathy. TCRdb re-called the multiplex PCR reads through MiXCR, storing one row per CDR3 protein. This table holds fewer than 450,000 distinct CDR3 sequences, roughly 15% found once. Specimen: blood. These receptors all come from a woman in her thirties with Graves' hyperthyroidism that later progressed to Graves' ophthalmopathy. CDR3s leave out the opening cysteine and the closing phenylalanine or tryptophan.

j_gene	v_gene	CDR3aa
TRBJ2-1	TRBV10-2	ASSDLAGGPEQF
TRBJ2-1	TRBV9	ASSVAARGEQF
TRBJ1-2	TRBV28	ASIAQGGYGYT
TRBJ2-2	TRBV12-3/TRBV12-4	ASTSTEAITGELF
TRBJ1-2	TRBV4-2	ASSQDLGRVDYGYT
TRBJ1-1	TRBV10-3	AISDSGNTEAF
TRBJ2-3	TRBV5-1	ASSQSGSTDTQY
TRBJ1-1	TRBV6-5	ASSYSSVNTEAF
TRBJ2-2	TRBV20-1	SARDMGGGLEKNTGELF
TRBJ2-7	TRBV4-1	ASSDPEQGYEQY
TRBJ2-7	TRBV6-2/TRBV6-3	ASSQETGSYEQY
TRBJ1-2	TRBV5-1	ASSPGDRSFYGYT
TRBJ1-4	TRBV20-1	SARDLRVGGEKLF
TRBJ1-2	TRBV19	ASSPGPYYGYT
TRBJ2-7	TRBV6-5	ASSYGGQAAYEQY
TRBJ2-2	TRBV11-2	ASSTGGAEDTGELF
TRBJ2-3	TRBV4-1	ASSQAGSGGTDTQY
TRBJ2-2	TRBV6-1	ASIDGLLGVGAGELF
TRBJ2-3	TRBV11-3	ASSSSRPSTDTQY
TRBJ2-7	TRBV3-1	ASSRDPTSGGAGEQY
TRBJ2-1	TRBV28	AWSAGAGEGEQF
TRBJ1-1	TRBV3-1	ASSQDYRGTEAF
TRBJ1-5	TRBV4-1	ASSQVRVRGSNQPQH
TRBJ1-2	TRBV29-1	SVVSRAFGGYT
TRBJ1-1	TRBV20-1	SARDVGRGNTEAF
TRBJ2-3	TRBV7-2	ASQLSSGGADTQY
TRBJ2-2	TRBV19	ASSIRPGTGELF
TRBJ1-5	TRBV30	AWSVGDYSNQPQH
TRBJ2-7	TRBV9	ASSVASGRSYEQY
TRBJ2-5	TRBV19	ASSHGQGPQETQY
TRBJ1-1	TRBV10-2	ASSDRAVEAF
TRBJ2-1	TRBV10-3	AITELGLLNEQF
TRBJ2-3	TRBV20-1	SARSGISSTDTQY
TRBJ2-2	TRBV6-1	ASSNPFLSPTGELF
TRBJ1-1	TRBV19	ASKVGNTEAC
TRBJ1-1	TRBV10-3	AISESGGDTEAF
TRBJ2-1	TRBV3-1	ASSLRHGYNEQF
TRBJ1-2	TRBV2	ASSGGQGSVIYGYT
TRBJ1-2	TRBV2	ASSDWGSHSPYGYT
TRBJ1-1	TRBV7-2	ASSLGLRGTEAF
TRBJ2-7	TRBV7-9	ASSFGIVNTGEQY
TRBJ1-2	TRBV5-4	ASSQTGGAYYGYT
TRBJ1-1	TRBV5-1	ASSLGRVRVNTEAF
TRBJ1-4	TRBV25-1	ASSEFGTASTNEKLF
TRBJ2-2	TRBV19	ASSRTRTGRTGELF
TRBJ1-5	TRBV20-1	SASDRGWVGNQPQH
TRBJ2-4	TRBV7-2	ASSYLRGGEIAKNIQY
TRBJ2-5	TRBV28	ASSYRDSETQY
TRBJ2-7	TRBV7-6	ASSPFGAGPREQY
TRBJ2-3	TRBV28	ASSLSSGGTDTQY
TRBJ2-5	TRBV18	ASSPQDLKETRY
TRBJ2-7	TRBV11-2	ASSGTSTGAKYEQY
TRBJ1-1	TRBV29-1	SVWRRDTEAF
TRBJ2-3	TRBV5-1	ASSLWTSGGRTDTQY
TRBJ2-3	TRBV20-1	SAHQSEKGTDTQY
TRBJ1-4	TRBV4-1	ASSQEGQYEKLF
TRBJ1-3	TRBV12-3/TRBV12-4	ASSYGVYGNTIY
TRBJ2-3	TRBV14	ASSAQSSGGPLDTQY
TRBJ2-2	TRBV28	ASSWRVITGELF